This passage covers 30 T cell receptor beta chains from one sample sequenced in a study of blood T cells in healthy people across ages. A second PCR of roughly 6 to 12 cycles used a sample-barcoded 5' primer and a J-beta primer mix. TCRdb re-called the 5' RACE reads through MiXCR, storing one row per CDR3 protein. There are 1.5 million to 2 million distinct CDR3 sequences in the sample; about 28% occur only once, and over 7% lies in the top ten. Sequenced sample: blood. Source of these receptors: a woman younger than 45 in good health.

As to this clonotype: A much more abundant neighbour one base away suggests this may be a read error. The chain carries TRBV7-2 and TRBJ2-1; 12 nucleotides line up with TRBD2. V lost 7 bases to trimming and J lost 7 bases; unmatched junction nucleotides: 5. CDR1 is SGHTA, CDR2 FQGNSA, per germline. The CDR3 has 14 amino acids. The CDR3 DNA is TGTGCCAGCACCCTGACTAGCGGGGGTAATGAGCAGTTCTTC. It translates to CASTLTSGGNEQFF.

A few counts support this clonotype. The CDR3 region is CAISPMTGSSYEQYF. CDR3 bases: TGTGCCATCAGTCCCATGACAGGGAGCTCCTACGAGCAGTACTTC. This rearrangement joins TRBV10-3 to TRBJ2-7; 7 bases are a match to TRBD1. This CDR3 contains 15 residues. CDR1 and CDR2 from the germline V gene are ENHRY and SYGVKD. Trimming took 5 bases from V and 0 from J; bases not matched to a gene: 7.

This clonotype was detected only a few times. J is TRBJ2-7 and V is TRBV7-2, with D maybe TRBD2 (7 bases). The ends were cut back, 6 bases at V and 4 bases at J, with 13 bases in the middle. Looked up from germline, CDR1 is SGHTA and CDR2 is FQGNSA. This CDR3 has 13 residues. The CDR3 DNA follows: TGTGCCAGCAGTCACGGGGGGCTATACGAGCAGTACTTC. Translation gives CASSHGGLYEQYF. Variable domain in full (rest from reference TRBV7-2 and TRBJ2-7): GAGVSQSPSNKVTEKGKDVELRCDPISGHTALYWYRQSLGQGLEFLIYFQGNSAPDKSGLPSDRFSAERTGGSVSTLTIQRTQQEDSAVYLCASSHGGLYEQYFGPGTRLTVT.

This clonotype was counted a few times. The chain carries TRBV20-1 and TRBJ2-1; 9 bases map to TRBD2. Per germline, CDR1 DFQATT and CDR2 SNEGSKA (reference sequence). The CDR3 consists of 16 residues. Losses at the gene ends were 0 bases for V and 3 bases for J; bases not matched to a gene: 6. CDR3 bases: TGCAGTGCTAGAGAGGAGGCGGGAGGGCTCTACAATGAGCAGTTCTTC. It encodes CSAREEAGGLYNEQFF.

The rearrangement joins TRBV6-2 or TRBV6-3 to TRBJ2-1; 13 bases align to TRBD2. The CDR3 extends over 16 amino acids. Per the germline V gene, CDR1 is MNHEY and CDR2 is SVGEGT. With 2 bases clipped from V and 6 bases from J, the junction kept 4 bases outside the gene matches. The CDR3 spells CASSYQGLAGSNEQFF. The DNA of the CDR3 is TGTGCCAGCAGTTACCAGGGACTAGCGGGAAGCAATGAGCAGTTCTTC.

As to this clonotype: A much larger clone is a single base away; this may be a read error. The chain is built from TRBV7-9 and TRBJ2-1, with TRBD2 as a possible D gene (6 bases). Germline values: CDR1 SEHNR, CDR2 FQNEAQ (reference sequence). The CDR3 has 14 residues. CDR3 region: CVSNRDLLYNEQFF. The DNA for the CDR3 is TGTGTCAGCAACCGGGACTTGCTTTACAATGAGCAGTTCTTC. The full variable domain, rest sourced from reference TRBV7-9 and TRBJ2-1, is DTGVSQNPRHKITKRGQNVTFRCDPISEHNRLYWYRQTLGQGPEFLTYFQNEAQLEKSRLLSDRFSAERPKGSFSTLEIQRTEQGDSAMYLCVSNRDLLYNEQFFGPGTRLTVL.

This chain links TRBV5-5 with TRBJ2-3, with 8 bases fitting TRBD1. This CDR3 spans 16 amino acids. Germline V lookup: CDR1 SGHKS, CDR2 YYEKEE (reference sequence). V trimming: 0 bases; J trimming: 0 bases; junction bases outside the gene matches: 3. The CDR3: CASSLGQGTSTDTQYF. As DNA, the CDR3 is TGTGCCAGCAGCTTGGGACAGGGGACAAGCACAGATACGCAGTATTTT.

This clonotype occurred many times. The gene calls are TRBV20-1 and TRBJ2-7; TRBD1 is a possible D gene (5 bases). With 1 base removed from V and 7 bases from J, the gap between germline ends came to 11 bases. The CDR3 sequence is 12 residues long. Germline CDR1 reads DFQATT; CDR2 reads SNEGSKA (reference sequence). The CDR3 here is CSARAEGVEQYF. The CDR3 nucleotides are TGCAGTGCTAGAGCTGAAGGGGTTGAGCAGTACTTC.

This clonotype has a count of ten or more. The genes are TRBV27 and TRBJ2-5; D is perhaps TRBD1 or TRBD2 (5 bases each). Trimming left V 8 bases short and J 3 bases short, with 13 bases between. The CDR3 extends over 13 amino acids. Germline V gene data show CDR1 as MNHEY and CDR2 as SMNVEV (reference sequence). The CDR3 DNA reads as TGTGCCAGCGGTACTTGGGGGAAAGAGACCCAGTACTTC. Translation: CASGTWGKETQYF.

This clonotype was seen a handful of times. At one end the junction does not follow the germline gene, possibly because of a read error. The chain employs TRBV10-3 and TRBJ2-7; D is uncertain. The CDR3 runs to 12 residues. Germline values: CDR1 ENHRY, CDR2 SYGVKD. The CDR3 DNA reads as TGTGCCATCGGTGACTTCGGCTACGAGCAGTACTTC. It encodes CAIGDFGYEQYF.

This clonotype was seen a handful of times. The chain's CDR3 is CSAGWEGDNEQFF. In nucleotides, the CDR3 is TGCAGTGCTGGGTGGGAAGGGGACAATGAGCAGTTCTTC. The gene calls are TRBV20-1 and TRBJ2-1; D perhaps matches TRBD1 (5 bases). Germline CDR1 DFQATT, CDR2 SNEGSKA (reference sequence). The CDR3 has 13 residues. Trimming took 5 bases from V and 5 from J, leaving 13 bases between them.

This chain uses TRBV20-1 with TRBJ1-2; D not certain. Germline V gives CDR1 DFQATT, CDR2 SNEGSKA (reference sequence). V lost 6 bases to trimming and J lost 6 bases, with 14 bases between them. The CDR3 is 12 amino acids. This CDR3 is CSAGVEADGYTF. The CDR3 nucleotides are TGCAGTGCCGGGGTAGAGGCGGATGGCTACACCTTC.

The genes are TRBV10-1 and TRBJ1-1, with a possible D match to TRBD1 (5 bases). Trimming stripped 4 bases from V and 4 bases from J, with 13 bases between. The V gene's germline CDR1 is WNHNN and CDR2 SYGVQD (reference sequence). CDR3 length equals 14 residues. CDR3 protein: CASSAQGMGTEAFF. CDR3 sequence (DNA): TGCGCCAGCAGTGCTCAGGGAATGGGCACTGAAGCTTTCTTT.

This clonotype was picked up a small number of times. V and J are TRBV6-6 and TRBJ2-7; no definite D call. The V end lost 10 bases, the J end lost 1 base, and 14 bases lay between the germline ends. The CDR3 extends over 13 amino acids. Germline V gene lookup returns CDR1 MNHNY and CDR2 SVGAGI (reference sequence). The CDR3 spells CATLSGTSYEQYF. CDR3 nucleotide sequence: TGTGCCACCCTCTCGGGTACTTCCTACGAGCAGTACTTC.

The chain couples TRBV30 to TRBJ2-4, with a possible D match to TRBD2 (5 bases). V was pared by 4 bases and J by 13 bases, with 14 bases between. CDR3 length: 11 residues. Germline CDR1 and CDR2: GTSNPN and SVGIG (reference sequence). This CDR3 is CAWMDRGEQYF. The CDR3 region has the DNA TGTGCCTGGATGGACCGGGGAGAGCAGTACTTC.

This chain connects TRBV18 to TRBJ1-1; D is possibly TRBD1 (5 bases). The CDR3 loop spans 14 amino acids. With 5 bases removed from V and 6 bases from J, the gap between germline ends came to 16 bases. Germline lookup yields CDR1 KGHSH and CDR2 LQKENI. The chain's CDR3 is CASSNQAGRAEAFF. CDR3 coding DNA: TGTGCCAGCTCAAACCAGGCAGGGCGTGCTGAAGCTTTCTTT.

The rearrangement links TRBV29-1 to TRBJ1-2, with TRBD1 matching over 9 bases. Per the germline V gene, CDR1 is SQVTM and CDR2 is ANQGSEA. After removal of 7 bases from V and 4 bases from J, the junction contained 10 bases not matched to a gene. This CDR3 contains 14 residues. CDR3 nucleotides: TGCAGCGCCGACCCCGGGACAGGGTCCTATGGCTACACCTTC. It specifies CSADPGTGSYGYTF.

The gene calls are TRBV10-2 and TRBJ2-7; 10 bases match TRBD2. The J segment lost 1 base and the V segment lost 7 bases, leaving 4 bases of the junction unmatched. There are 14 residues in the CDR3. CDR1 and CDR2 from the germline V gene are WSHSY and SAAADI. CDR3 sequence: CASKAGGPSYEQYF. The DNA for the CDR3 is TGCGCCAGCAAAGCGGGGGGGCCTTCCTACGAGCAGTACTTC.

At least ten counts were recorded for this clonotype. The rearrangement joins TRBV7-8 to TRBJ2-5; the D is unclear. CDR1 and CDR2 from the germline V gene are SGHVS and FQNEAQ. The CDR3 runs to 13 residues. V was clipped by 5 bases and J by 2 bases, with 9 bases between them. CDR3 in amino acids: CASSAAGQETQYF. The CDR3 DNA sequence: TGTGCCAGCAGCGCCGCAGGACAAGAGACCCAGTACTTC.

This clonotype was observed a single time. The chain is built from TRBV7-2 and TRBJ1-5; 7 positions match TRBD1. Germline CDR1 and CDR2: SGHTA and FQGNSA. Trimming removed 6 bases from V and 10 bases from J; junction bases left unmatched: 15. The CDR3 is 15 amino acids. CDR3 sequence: CASSPYPGQLQPQHF. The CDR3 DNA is TGTGCCAGCAGTCCTTATCCGGGACAGCTACAACCCCAGCATTTT.

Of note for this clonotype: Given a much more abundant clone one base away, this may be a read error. The CDR3 nucleotides are TGCAGCGTTCGTGACAGGGCCTCCTACAATGAGCAGTACTTC. It yields the protein CSVRDRASYNEQYF. This chain joins TRBV29-1 and TRBJ2-4, with 7 positions matching TRBD1. The germline gives CDR1 SQVTM, CDR2 ANQGSEA. The CDR3 covers 14 residues. V gave up 5 bases and J gave up 13 bases; unmatched junction bases: 17.

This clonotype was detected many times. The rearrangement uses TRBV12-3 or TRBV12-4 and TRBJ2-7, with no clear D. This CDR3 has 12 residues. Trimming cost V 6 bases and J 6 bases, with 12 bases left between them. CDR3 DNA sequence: TGTGCCAGCAGCCCTAACCCTGGCGAGCAGTACTTC. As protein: CASSPNPGEQYF.

Here the CDR3 reads CSASGGRGTEAFF. The CDR3 bases are TGCAGCGCCTCTGGGGGACGTGGCACTGAAGCTTTCTTT. This chain uses TRBV29-1 with TRBJ1-1, with D tentatively TRBD1 (5 bases). Germline V gene sequence: CDR1 SQVTM, CDR2 ANQGSEA. V lost 7 bases, J lost 4 bases, and 16 bases lay in between. This CDR3 has 13 residues.

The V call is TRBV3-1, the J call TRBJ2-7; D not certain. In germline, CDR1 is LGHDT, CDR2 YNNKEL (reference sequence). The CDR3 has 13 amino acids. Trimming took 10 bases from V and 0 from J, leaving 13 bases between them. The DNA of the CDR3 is TGTGCCATCTCCGACACCTCCTCCTACGAGCAGTACTTC. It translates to CAISDTSSYEQYF.

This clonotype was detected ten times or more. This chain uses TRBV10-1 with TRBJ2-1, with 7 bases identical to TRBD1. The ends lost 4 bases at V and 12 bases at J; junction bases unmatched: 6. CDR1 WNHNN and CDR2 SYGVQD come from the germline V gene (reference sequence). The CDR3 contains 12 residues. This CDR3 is CASSGGRDRQFF. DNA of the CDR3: TGCGCCAGCAGTGGCGGTCGGGACAGGCAGTTCTTC.

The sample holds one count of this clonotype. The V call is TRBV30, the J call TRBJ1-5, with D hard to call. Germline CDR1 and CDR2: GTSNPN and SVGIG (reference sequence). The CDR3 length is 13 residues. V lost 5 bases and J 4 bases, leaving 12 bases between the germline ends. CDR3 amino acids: CAWSTHSNQPQHF. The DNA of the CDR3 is TGTGCCTGGTCGACACATTCTAATCAGCCCCAGCATTTT.

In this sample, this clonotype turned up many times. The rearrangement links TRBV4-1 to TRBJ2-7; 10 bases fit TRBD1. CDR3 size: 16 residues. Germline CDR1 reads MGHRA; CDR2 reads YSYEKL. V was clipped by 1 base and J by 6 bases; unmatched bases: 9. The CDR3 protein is CASSQGGQGVDPEQYF. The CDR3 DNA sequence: TGCGCCAGCAGCCAAGGCGGACAGGGGGTGGATCCCGAGCAGTACTTC.

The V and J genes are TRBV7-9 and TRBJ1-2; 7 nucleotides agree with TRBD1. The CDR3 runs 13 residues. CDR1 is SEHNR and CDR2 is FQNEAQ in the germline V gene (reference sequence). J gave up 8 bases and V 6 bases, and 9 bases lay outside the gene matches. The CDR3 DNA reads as TGTGCCAGCAGGCAAGGGACAGCTCGCGGCTACACCTTC. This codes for CASRQGTARGYTF.

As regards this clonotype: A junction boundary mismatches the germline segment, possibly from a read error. The CDR3 DNA reads as TGTGCCAGCGGTGATACTAGCGGGGGCCGCCAAGAGACCCAGTACTTC. Amino acids: CASGDTSGGRQETQYF. This chain links TRBV25-1 with TRBJ2-5; TRBD2 matches 11 bases. Germline CDR1 MGHDK, CDR2 SYGVNS. The CDR3 consists of 16 residues.

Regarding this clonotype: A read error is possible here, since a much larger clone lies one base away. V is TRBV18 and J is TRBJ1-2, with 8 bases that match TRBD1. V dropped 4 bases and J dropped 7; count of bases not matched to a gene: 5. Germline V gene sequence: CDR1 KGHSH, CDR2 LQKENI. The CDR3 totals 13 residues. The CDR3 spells CASSQTGEAGYTF. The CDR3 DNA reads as TGTGCCAGCTCACAGACAGGGGAGGCTGGCTACACCTTC.